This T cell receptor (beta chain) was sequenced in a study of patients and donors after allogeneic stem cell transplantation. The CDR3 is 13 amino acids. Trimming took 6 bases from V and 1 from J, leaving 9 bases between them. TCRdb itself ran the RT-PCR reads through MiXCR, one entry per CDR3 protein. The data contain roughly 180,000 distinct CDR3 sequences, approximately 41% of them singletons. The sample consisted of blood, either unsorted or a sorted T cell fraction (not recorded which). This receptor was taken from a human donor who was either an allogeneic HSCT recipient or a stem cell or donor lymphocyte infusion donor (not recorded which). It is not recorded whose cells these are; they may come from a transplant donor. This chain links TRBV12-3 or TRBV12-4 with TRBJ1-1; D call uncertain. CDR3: CASRGDRNTEAFF. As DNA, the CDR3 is TGTGCCAGCAGAGGCGACCGGAACACTGAAGCTTTCTTT.